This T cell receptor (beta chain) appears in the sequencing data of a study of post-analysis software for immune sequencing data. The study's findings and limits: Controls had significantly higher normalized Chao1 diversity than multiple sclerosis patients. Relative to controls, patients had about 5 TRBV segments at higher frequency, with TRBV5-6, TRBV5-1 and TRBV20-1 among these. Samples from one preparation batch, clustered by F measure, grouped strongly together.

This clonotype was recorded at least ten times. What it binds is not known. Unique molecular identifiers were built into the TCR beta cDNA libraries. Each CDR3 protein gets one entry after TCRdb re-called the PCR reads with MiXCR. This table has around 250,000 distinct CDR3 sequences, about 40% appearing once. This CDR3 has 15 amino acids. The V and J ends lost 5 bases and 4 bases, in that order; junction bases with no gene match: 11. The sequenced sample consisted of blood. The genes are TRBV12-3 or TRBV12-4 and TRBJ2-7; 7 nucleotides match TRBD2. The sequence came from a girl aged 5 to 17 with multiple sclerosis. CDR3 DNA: TGTGCCAGCAGTATACGAGCAGGGAGGGTTTACGAGCAGTACTTC. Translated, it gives CASSIRAGRVYEQYF.